One and the same sample provided the 10 T cell receptor beta chains below, sequenced in a study of blood T cell repertoires in COVID-19. Some clones are missing from TCRdb's copy, which holds only in-frame ones; the method was immunoSEQ multiplex PCR. The table includes fewer than 70,000 clones, approximately 85% detected once. Specimen: peripheral blood. The receptors here all came from an elderly man with acute or convalescent COVID-19.

The chain combines TRBV7-8 with TRBJ1-1; D unresolved. Germline values: CDR1 SGHVS, CDR2 FQNEAQ. V dropped 2 bases and J dropped 2 bases, with 12 bases sitting between them. This CDR3 comprises 15 residues. CDR3 amino acids: CASSLNAHQNTEAFF. The CDR3 DNA reads TGTGCCAGCAGCTTAAACGCACACCAAAACACTGAAGCTTTCTTT.

J is TRBJ2-7 and V is TRBV3-1 (or the pseudogene TRBV3-2); maybe TRBD1 (5 bases). The CDR3 covers 13 residues. Per the germline V gene, CDR1 is LGHDT and CDR2 is YNNKEL (reference sequence). Trimming removed 2 bases from V and 7 bases from J, with 12 bases in between. As DNA, the CDR3 is TGTGCCAGCAGCCAATCAGGGTCTGTGGAGCAGTACTTC. Residues: CASSQSGSVEQYF.

About this clone itself: This sample also contains other DNA sequences that code for the same CDR3. The V call is TRBV24-1, the J call TRBJ1-3, with TRBD1 identical over 7 bases. The CDR3 consists of 14 residues. Germline V CDR1 and CDR2: KGHDR, SFDVKD. The J segment lost 4 bases and the V segment lost 4 bases, leaving 3 bases of the junction unmatched. In DNA form, the CDR3 reads TGTGCCACCAGTGAGGGACAGCCAGGAAACACCATATATTTT. Amino acids: CATSEGQPGNTIYF.

The gene calls are TRBV11-2 and TRBJ1-2; 10 bases are shared with TRBD1. Germline V gene lookup returns CDR1 SGHAT and CDR2 FQNNGV. Trimming at V came to 5 bases and at J to 7 bases, leaving 7 bases not matched to a gene. This CDR3 is 14 amino acids long. The CDR3 reads CASSLDRGLGGYTF. The DNA of the CDR3 is TGTGCCAGCAGCCTCGACAGGGGGCTCGGTGGCTACACCTTC.

There are a few counts of this clone. The chain joins TRBV5-8 to TRBJ2-1; a weak D match, TRBD2 (6 bases). The ends were cut back, 0 bases at V and 3 bases at J, with 10 bases in the middle. The germline CDR1 and CDR2 sequences are SGHTS and YDEGEE. The CDR3 length is 15 residues. For the CDR3, the DNA is TGTGCCAGCAGCTTGGCCGGGAGCGGCTACAATGAGCAGTTCTTC. Its protein product is CASSLAGSGYNEQFF.

This rearrangement joins TRBV4-1 to TRBJ2-4, with 8 bases fitting TRBD1. With V trimmed by 0 bases and J by 9 bases, 4 bases remained unmatched. This CDR3 region has 14 residues. CDR1 MGHRA and CDR2 YSYEKL come from the germline V gene. In DNA form, the CDR3 reads TGCGCCAGCAGCCAAGATGCAGGGGGCAGCATTCAGTACTTC. The encoded protein is CASSQDAGGSIQYF.

The chain employs TRBV19 and TRBJ2-1; the match to TRBD1 covers 7 bases. The ends lost 6 bases at V and 4 bases at J; junction bases unmatched: 9. The CDR3 has 15 amino acids. The V gene's germline CDR1 is LNHDA and CDR2 SQIVND (reference sequence). The CDR3 spells CASRGGPVVYNEQFF. CDR3 DNA: TGTGCCAGTAGAGGGGGCCCCGTTGTATACAATGAGCAGTTCTTC.

This sequence joins TRBV11-2 and TRBJ1-2; TRBD1 might be the D (6 bases). The CDR3 covers 14 residues. Germline V gives CDR1 SGHAT, CDR2 FQNNGV. Trimming took off 7 bases at V and 8 bases at J, with 20 bases between the two ends. The CDR3 coding sequence is TGTGCCAGCACCCTCCCGGGACACTCGGGAGGCTACACCTTC. It codes for CASTLPGHSGGYTF. The whole variable domain, filled in from reference TRBV11-2 and TRBJ1-2, reads EAGVAQSPRYKIIEKRQSVAFWCNPISGHATLYWYQQILGQGPKLLIQFQNNGVVDDSQLPKDRFSAERLKGVDSTLKIQPAKLEDSAVYLCASTLPGHSGGYTFGSGTRLTVV.

This clone was recorded once. This chain's CDR3 is CASSPPWDSLGGYTF. CDR3 DNA sequence: TGTGCCAGCTCACCACCTTGGGACAGCCTCGGGGGCTACACCTTC. V is TRBV18 and J is TRBJ1-2, with 7 positions matching TRBD1. Germline trimming cut 0 bases from V and 8 bases from J; bases unmatched to any gene: 9. The CDR3 is made up of 15 amino acids. Germline CDR1 and CDR2: KGHSH and LQKENI.

This clone was observed a handful of times. V usage is TRBV27 and J usage is TRBJ1-5; TRBD1 might be the D (6 bases). The CDR3 consists of 20 residues. Germline V gene data show CDR1 as MNHEY and CDR2 as SMNVEV (reference sequence). With 2 bases removed from V and 0 bases from J, the gap between germline ends came to 23 bases. CDR3: CASSLRGTGRGGYSNQPQHF. CDR3 coding DNA: TGTGCCAGCAGTTTAAGGGGCACAGGGAGGGGGGGATATAGCAATCAGCCCCAGCATTTT.